A selection of T cell receptor beta chains follows, all from one sample in a study of radiotherapy plus CTLA-4 blockade in lung cancer. The data were produced by immunoSEQ multiplex PCR, yet TCRdb's version contains in-frame clones alone and is incomplete. Of some 51,000 clones in the sample, 75% to 80% were seen once. The source material was peripheral blood, sampled from a patient treated with radiotherapy plus ipilimumab. These receptors all come from a human donor with non-small cell lung cancer whose response to radiotherapy plus ipilimumab could not be evaluated. Each CDR3 is given with its conserved first and last residue. The D gene is left open where the match is weak. Size values are once, few and many counts, or a class for expanded clones, and some rows have none.

size,J,D,V,CDR3,DNA
.,TRBJ2-7,TRBD1,TRBV4-3,CASSQAEGDRRSYEQYF,TGCGCCAGCAGCCAAGCTGAGGGGGACAGGCGCTCCTACGAGCAGTACTTC
few,TRBJ1-2,TRBD1,TRBV27,CASSLGQEDGYTF,TGTGCCAGCAGTTTAGGACAGGAAGATGGCTACACCTTC
few,TRBJ2-7,TRBD1,TRBV7-9,CASSGQGIGEQYF,TGTGCCAGCAGCGGACAGGGGATAGGAGAGCAGTACTTC
.,TRBJ2-5,TRBD2,TRBV6-1,CASSDALAEYQETQYF,TGTGCCAGCAGTGATGCACTAGCGGAGTACCAAGAGACCCAGTACTTC
.,TRBJ1-6,.,TRBV2,CASSFRDKNSPLHF,TGTGCCAGCAGTTTCCGGGATAAAAATTCACCCCTCCACTTT
.,TRBJ1-1,.,TRBV11-2,CASTGRGYTEAFF,TGTGCCAGCACCGGGCGGGGGTACACTGAAGCTTTCTTT
.,TRBJ2-7,.,TRBV29-1,CSVGPTRDNEQYF,TGCAGCGTTGGGCCTACAAGGGACAACGAGCAGTACTTC
.,TRBJ2-7,TRBD1,TRBV15,CATSRDRSLYEQYF,TGTGCCACCAGCAGGGACAGGTCCCTATACGAGCAGTACTTC
few,TRBJ2-3,.,TRBV7-2,CASSLAGGTDTQYF,TGTGCCAGCAGCTTAGCGGGAGGCACAGATACGCAGTATTTT
.,TRBJ2-1,TRBD1,TRBV4-1,CASSYPRDRAFEQFF,TGCGCCAGCAGCTACCCTCGGGACAGGGCCTTCGAGCAGTTCTTC
.,TRBJ2-1,.,TRBV18,CASSPPQGGYNEQFF,TGTGCCAGCTCACCACCTCAGGGGGGCTACAATGAGCAGTTCTTC
.,TRBJ1-5,.,TRBV28,CASSRRDSPQPQHF,TGTGCCAGCAGCCGCCGAGACAGTCCTCAGCCCCAGCATTTT
.,TRBJ2-7,.,TRBV5-1,CASSTTGKGNYEQYF,TGCGCCAGCAGCACAACAGGGAAGGGGAACTACGAGCAGTACTTC
.,TRBJ1-1,.,TRBV7-3,CASSYTGSGEAFF,TGTGCCAGCAGTTATACCGGGTCTGGTGAAGCTTTCTTT
.,TRBJ1-3,TRBD1,TRBV27,CASRQTGQRRSGNTIYF,TGTGCCAGCAGACAAACGGGACAGCGCAGGTCTGGAAACACCATATATTTT
.,TRBJ2-5,TRBD2,TRBV4-1,CASSQAQRGGQETQYF,TGCGCCAGCAGCCAAGCGCAGCGGGGGGGCCAAGAGACCCAGTACTTC
.,TRBJ2-2,.,TRBV5-1,CASSRPDSNTGELFF,TGCGCCAGCAGCCGCCCGGACAGTAATACCGGGGAGCTGTTTTTT
.,TRBJ1-2,.,TRBV19,CASSIPLAGNYGYTF,TGTGCCAGTAGTATCCCCTTGGCGGGCAACTATGGCTACACCTTC
.,TRBJ1-2,.,TRBV6-5,CASKQGIYGYTF,TGTGCCAGCAAACAGGGTATCTATGGCTACACCTTC
.,TRBJ2-2,.,TRBV4-2,CASSPIVGTTGELFF,TGTGCCAGCAGCCCCATCGTGGGCACCACCGGGGAGCTGTTTTTT
.,TRBJ2-7,TRBD1,TRBV11-2,CASSLGGQGYEQYF,TGTGCCAGCAGTCTAGGGGGACAGGGCTACGAGCAGTACTTC
.,TRBJ1-2,TRBD1,TRBV28,CASSRGQGAVYGYTF,TGTGCCAGCAGCCGCGGACAGGGAGCTGTCTATGGCTACACCTTC
.,TRBJ1-1,.,TRBV6-5,CASSYSRSTEAFF,TGTGCCAGCAGTTACTCTCGGTCTACTGAAGCTTTCTTT
.,TRBJ2-6,.,TRBV4-1,CASSQDSVSSGANVLTF,TGCGCCAGCAGCCAAGATTCGGTAAGCTCTGGGGCCAACGTCCTGACTTTC
once,TRBJ1-1,.,TRBV5-1,CASSLVFRGTEAFF,TGCGCCAGCAGCTTGGTATTCAGGGGCACTGAAGCTTTCTTT
.,TRBJ2-7,TRBD2,TRBV6-1,CASKAGAPSYEQYF,TGTGCCAGCAAAGCGGGGGCACCTTCCTACGAGCAGTACTTC
.,TRBJ2-7,TRBD2,TRBV7-2,CASSLVGGEEEQYF,TGTGCCAGCAGCTTAGTGGGGGGGGAGGAGGAGCAGTACTTC
few,TRBJ1-4,.,TRBV11-3,CASSLGEGPPATNEKLFF,TGTGCCAGCAGCTTAGGGGAGGGGCCACCTGCAACTAATGAAAAACTGTTTTTT
.,TRBJ1-6,TRBD1,TRBV6-1,CASRDQTGAYSPLHF,TGTGCCAGCAGGGACCAAACAGGGGCATATTCACCCCTCCACTTT
.,TRBJ1-1,.,TRBV9,CASSGTANTEAFF,TGTGCCAGCAGCGGGACAGCGAACACTGAAGCTTTCTTT
.,TRBJ2-7,TRBD1,TRBV18,CASSLPGTAITYEQYF,TGTGCCAGCTCATTGCCCGGGACAGCCATAACCTACGAGCAGTACTTC
.,TRBJ2-1,.,TRBV7-2,CASSLAWEATYNEQFF,TGTGCCAGCAGCTTAGCGTGGGAGGCCACCTACAATGAGCAGTTCTTC
.,TRBJ2-1,TRBD2,TRBV19,CASTPWTSGRNEQFF,TGTGCCAGTACCCCTTGGACTAGCGGGAGGAATGAGCAGTTCTTC
.,TRBJ2-7,.,TRBV19,CASGTPPEQYF,TGTGCCAGTGGGACACCTCCGGAGCAGTACTTC
.,TRBJ1-5,TRBD1,TRBV15,CATSSRGQSQPQHF,TGTGCCACCAGCTCCAGGGGGCAAAGTCAGCCCCAGCATTTT
.,TRBJ1-6,.,TRBV7-9,CASSGGTVLGLHF,TGTGCCAGCAGCGGAGGGACCGTCCTCGGCCTCCACTTT
.,TRBJ2-1,.,TRBV7-3,CASSLMSQVGEQFF,TGTGCCAGCAGCTTAATGTCACAGGTCGGGGAGCAGTTCTTC
.,TRBJ2-5,TRBD1,TRBV19,CASNHQGDQETQYF,TGTGCCAGTAACCATCAGGGGGATCAAGAGACCCAGTACTTC
.,TRBJ2-7,.,TRBV5-1,CASSHPGVDYEQYF,TGCGCCAGCAGCCACCCGGGGGTTGACTACGAGCAGTACTTC
.,TRBJ2-7,.,TRBV5-4,CASSLGGLYEQYF,TGTGCCAGCAGCTTGGGGGGGCTATACGAGCAGTACTTC
.,TRBJ1-1,TRBD1,TRBV9,CASSGQGFTEAFF,TGTGCCAGCAGCGGACAGGGATTCACTGAGGCTTTCTTT
.,TRBJ2-7,.,TRBV4-2,CASSQDLGAENDF,TGTGCCAGCAGCCAAGATTTGGGGGCCGAAAACGACTTC
.,TRBJ2-1,TRBD2,TRBV7-2,CASSLELAGVRNEQFF,TGTGCCAGCAGCTTGGAACTAGCGGGAGTCCGCAATGAGCAGTTCTTC
medium-sized,TRBJ1-1,.,TRBV19,CASSRSGPGLFEAFF,TGTGCCAGTAGTAGATCAGGCCCAGGATTATTTGAAGCTTTCTTT
.,TRBJ1-5,TRBD1,TRBV6-6,CASTTGDSHNQPQHF,TGTGCCAGCACCACGGGGGACAGTCACAATCAGCCCCAGCATTTT
few,TRBJ2-3,TRBD2,TRBV7-3,CASSYRGGHSTDTQYF,TGTGCCAGCAGCTACCGGGGGGGCCATAGCACAGATACGCAGTATTTT
.,TRBJ2-2,.,TRBV5-1,CASSATHTGELFF,TGCGCCAGCAGCGCAACACACACCGGGGAGCTGTTTTTT
.,TRBJ1-5,.,TRBV9,CASSGEGYSNQPQHF,TGTGCCAGCAGCGGGGAGGGGTATAGCAATCAGCCCCAGCATTTT
.,TRBJ2-3,.,TRBV5-1,CASSQQSGGDTQYF,TGCGCCAGCAGCCAGCAGTCGGGTGGAGATACGCAGTATTTT
.,TRBJ1-1,TRBD1,TRBV2,CASSLTGGNTEAFF,TGTGCCAGCAGCCTGACAGGGGGGAACACTGAAGCTTTCTTT
few,TRBJ2-1,TRBD2,TRBV2,CASRDAVRGGYNEQFF,TGTGCCAGCCGGGATGCCGTGCGGGGGGGTTACAATGAGCAGTTCTTC
few,TRBJ1-1,.,TRBV5-1,CASSEDSLNTEAFF,TGCGCCAGCAGCGAGGACAGTTTGAACACTGAAGCTTTCTTT